The entry below describes one T cell receptor (beta chain). Its antigen is not known. This sample was included in a study of post-analysis software for immune sequencing data. The overall study: The patients showed relapsing-remitting, secondary progressive and progressive-relapsing multiple sclerosis courses.

Tagging with unique molecular identifiers was a feature of the TCR beta cDNA libraries. Out of 1 to 10 million T cells, a few hundred thousand cDNA molecules were generated. TCRdb recomputed calls from the PCR reads with MiXCR, one row per CDR3 protein. Of 600,000 to 750,000 distinct CDR3 sequences in the sample, about 60% are singletons; the top ten hold 11%. V shed 5 bases and J 4 bases; nucleotides not matched to a gene: 9. CDR1 SGHAT and CDR2 FQNNGV come from the germline V gene. This CDR3 region has 15 residues. Findings and caveats of the study: Normalized Chao1 diversity was significantly lower in multiple sclerosis patients than in controls. Among four or five TRBV segments more frequent in patients than controls were TRBV5-6, TRBV5-1 and TRBV20-1.

The receptor was isolated from a girl under 10 years old with multiple sclerosis. The gene calls are TRBV11-2 and TRBJ1-2; 8 bases map to TRBD1. The sample consisted of blood. The CDR3 protein is CASSPRQGPTYGYTF. CDR3 sequence (DNA): TGTGCCAGCAGCCCCCGACAGGGGCCTACCTATGGCTACACCTTC. The full variable domain, completed using reference TRBV11-2 and TRBJ1-2, is EAGVAQSPRYKIIEKRQSVAFWCNPISGHATLYWYQQILGQGPKLLIQFQNNGVVDDSQLPKDRFSAERLKGVDSTLKIQPAKLEDSAVYLCASSPRQGPTYGYTFGSGTRLTVV.